Presented here are 4 T cell receptor beta chains from one specimen sequenced in a study of T cell changes during pregnancy in multiple sclerosis. Clones were read by immunoSEQ multiplex PCR, and TCRdb kept only the in-frame ones, dropping some. The data hold 25,000 or so clones, with about nine tenths observed a single time. The input for sequencing was CD8+ T cells from peripheral blood mononuclear cells, taken before pregnancy. The receptors were sampled from a female donor with multiple sclerosis, enrolled in a pregnancy study.

The J gene is TRBJ2-7, the V gene TRBV27; D is perhaps TRBD2 (6 bases). The CDR3 has 14 amino acids. Germline V gene data show CDR1 as MNHEY and CDR2 as SMNVEV (reference sequence). Deletions cut 3 bases from V and 3 bases from J, with 12 bases between. In DNA form, the CDR3 reads TGTGCCAGCAGTTTGGGGACTGCGCGCTACGAGCAGTACTTC. Translating it yields CASSLGTARYEQYF.

This clone is deemed medium-sized (0.01 to 0.1%). The V and J genes are TRBV6-4 and TRBJ2-2; 11 bases map to TRBD1. The CDR3 runs to 15 residues. Losses at the gene ends were 4 bases for V and 2 bases for J; bases not matched to a gene: 0. Germline loops: CDR1 MRHNA, CDR2 SNTAGT. CDR3 sequence (DNA): TGTGCCAGCAGTGGGACAGGGGGCAACACCGGGGAGCTGTTTTTT. Amino acid sequence: CASSGTGGNTGELFF.

The chain is built from TRBV28 and TRBJ1-2; D is uncertain. CDR3 size: 15 residues. Trimming removed 3 bases at V and 4 bases at J, with 15 bases between. CDR1 is MDHEN and CDR2 is SYDVKM in the germline V gene. DNA for the CDR3: TGTGCCAGCAGTTTTATGGGCCCCTCGAGCTATGGCTACACCTTC. Translation: CASSFMGPSSYGYTF.

By share, this clone counts as medium-sized (0.01 to 0.1%). The chain joins TRBV6-1 to TRBJ2-5; D is unresolved. The CDR3 consists of 13 residues. Per the germline V gene, CDR1 is MNHNS and CDR2 is SASEGT. V was shortened by 4 bases and J by 2 bases, with 8 bases between the two germline ends. The CDR3 region is CASSGAEQETQYF. In nucleotides, the CDR3 is TGTGCCAGCAGTGGTGCGGAACAAGAGACCCAGTACTTC.